The rows below give T cell receptor beta chains drawn from one sample of a study of T cell repertoires in cytomegalovirus infection. No antigen has been assigned to these receptors. MiXCR, run by TCRdb on the reads, gives a single entry per CDR3 protein. The table includes some 800,000 distinct CDR3 sequences, roughly 29% detected once. Material: cultured CD8+ T cells from PBMCs, obtained from culture after CMV antigen stimulation. These TCRs come from a human donor in good health (CMV status not recorded). Some clones in this sample may be carry-over from other donors' samples. Each CDR3 is given with its conserved first and last residue. A D gene is named only where the DNA matches it firmly. Clone size is not always given. Where it is, it says once, few, many or a class for expanded clones.

clone_size	v_call	d_call	j_call	cdr3_nt	cdr3_aa
.	TRBV7-8	.	TRBJ2-4	TGTGCCAGCAGCTCCGCCCCAGATGGGGCGGGAAACATTCAGTACTTC	CASSSAPDGAGNIQYF
many	TRBV7-2	.	TRBJ2-5	TGTGCCAGCAGCTTTATCCAAGAGACCCAGTACTTC	CASSFIQETQYF
many	TRBV7-9	.	TRBJ2-5	TGTGCCAGCAGCTTAGCAGGGAACCAAGAGACCCAGTACTTC	CASSLAGNQETQYF
few	TRBV6-1	TRBD1	TRBJ1-5	TGTGCCAGCAGTATAGAGCGACAGGGATTCGGCAATCAGCCCCAGCATTTT	CASSIERQGFGNQPQHF
.	TRBV6-6	.	TRBJ2-1	TGTGCCAGTTGCCCGGGGTACAATGAGCAGTTCTTC	CASCPGYNEQFF
.	TRBV27	TRBD2	TRBJ2-7	TGTGCCAGCAGTGCGACTAGCGGGGAATACGAGCAGTACTTC	CASSATSGEYEQYF
.	TRBV4-2	.	TRBJ1-5	TGTGCCAGCAGCCCCCTCCGGGACGGCGATCAGCCCCAGCATTTT	CASSPLRDGDQPQHF
many	TRBV7-6	.	TRBJ1-3	TGTGCCAGCAGCTTAGGAGGGGATGGAAACACCATATATTTT	CASSLGGDGNTIYF
.	TRBV5-5	.	TRBJ2-7	TGTGCCAGCAGCTTAATGGACGAAAACTACGAGCAGTACTTC	CASSLMDENYEQYF
few	TRBV27	TRBD2	TRBJ2-3	TGTGCCAGCACCAGACTAGCGGGGGTCTCAGATACGCAGTATTTT	CASTRLAGVSDTQYF
few	TRBV27	.	TRBJ2-7	TGTGCCAGCAGTCTGGGTCCGAACTACGAGCAGTACTTC	CASSLGPNYEQYF
few	TRBV7-9	TRBD1	TRBJ2-2	TGTGCCAGCAGCCCTAAGTTCCAGGGGGAAACCGGGGAGCTGTTTTTT	CASSPKFQGETGELFF
once	TRBV6-4	TRBD1	TRBJ1-2	TGTGCCAGCAGTGACTCCAGGACAGGGGCCCTCTATGGCTACACCTTC	CASSDSRTGALYGYTF
few	TRBV27	.	TRBJ2-5	TGTGCCAGCAGTTTGATAGGGCGGTTGTACCAAGAGACCCAGTACTTC	CASSLIGRLYQETQYF
many	TRBV7-6	.	TRBJ2-1	TGTGCCAGCAGCTTAGCGTTTAGCGGATACAATGAGCAGTTCTTC	CASSLAFSGYNEQFF
.	TRBV4-1	.	TRBJ1-6	TGCGCCAGCAGCCCCACGGGACGCTATAATTCACCCCTCCACTTT	CASSPTGRYNSPLHF
many	TRBV25-1	.	TRBJ1-1	TGTGCCAGTCAAAAGGACAGCTTGAACACTGAAGCTTTCTTT	CASQKDSLNTEAFF
few	TRBV15	.	TRBJ1-5	TGTGCCACCAGCAGAGACACGACCCATGACAATCAGCCCCAGCATTTT	CATSRDTTHDNQPQHF
few	TRBV6-5	.	TRBJ2-1	TGTGCCAGCAGTTACTCGGAGAGGTCTGCTGTTGAGCAGTTCTTC	CASSYSERSAVEQFF
.	TRBV27	.	TRBJ2-1	TGTGCCAGCCGGCAGGGTGGTGCGCTCAATGAGCAGTTCTTC	CASRQGGALNEQFF
.	TRBV12-3/TRBV12-4	.	TRBJ1-1	TGTGCCAGCAGTCCTGTTGGGGGGTTGAACACTGAAGCTTTCTTT	CASSPVGGLNTEAFF
few	TRBV4-2	.	TRBJ2-3	TGTGCCAGCAGCCAAGAGGAGGGTCTCGGAGATACGCAGTATTTT	CASSQEEGLGDTQYF
few	TRBV4-2	.	TRBJ2-3	TGTGCCAGCAGCCAATCCTTCACAGATACGCAGTATTTT	CASSQSFTDTQYF
many	TRBV7-2	.	TRBJ2-1	TGTGCCAGCAGTCACCATCCCAATGAGCAGTTCTTC	CASSHHPNEQFF
.	TRBV12-3/TRBV12-4	.	TRBJ2-5	TGTGCCAGCAGCCTTATGAATGTCCCAGGGGAGACCCAGTACTTC	CASSLMNVPGETQYF
.	TRBV7-8	.	TRBJ2-3	TGTGCCAGCAGCTTAGTCTCGGTTGGGACGCAGTATTTT	CASSLVSVGTQYF
many	TRBV7-6	TRBD1	TRBJ2-2	TGTGCCAGCAGCTCTCCGGGACAGGGGTTCACCGGGGAGCTGTTTTTT	CASSSPGQGFTGELFF
.	TRBV19	TRBD2	TRBJ2-3	TGTGCCAGTACCCTCGTACCGGGACTAGCGAGCACAGATACGCAGTATTTT	CASTLVPGLASTDTQYF
few	TRBV28	TRBD1	TRBJ1-2	TGTGCCAGCAGTCCGCTGACAGGGCGCCACGGGGACTACACCTTC	CASSPLTGRHGDYTF
.	TRBV6-2/TRBV6-3	TRBD1	TRBJ1-1	TGTGCCAGCAGATCTCAGGGGGTCGACACTGAAGCTTTCTTT	CASRSQGVDTEAFF
many	TRBV7-9	.	TRBJ2-3	TGTGCCAGCAGCTTACTAGAAGGTACAGATACGCAGTATTTT	CASSLLEGTDTQYF
.	TRBV27	TRBD1	TRBJ1-2	TGTGCCAGCACCAAACTCGACATCTCCGGGACAGGTTTCGGCTACACCTTC	CASTKLDISGTGFGYTF
.	TRBV6-2/TRBV6-3	TRBD1	TRBJ1-1	TGTGCCAGCAGCGCCCTCCGGACAGGGCTCATGAACACTGAAGCTTTCTTT	CASSALRTGLMNTEAFF
.	TRBV7-9	TRBD1	TRBJ1-2	TGTGCCAGCAGCCCACGGAGGGACAGGAATGGCTACACCTTC	CASSPRRDRNGYTF
.	TRBV7-3	TRBD1	TRBJ2-3	TGTGCCAGCAGCCGGGGGACAGGGATAGCAGATACGCAGTATTTT	CASSRGTGIADTQYF
many	TRBV7-2	TRBD2	TRBJ2-3	TGTGCCAGCAGCCCCTCGGGACTAGCGGTCACAGATACGCAGTATTTT	CASSPSGLAVTDTQYF
many	TRBV7-2	TRBD2	TRBJ2-3	TGTGCCAGCAGCTTAGACGGGGGGGGGTCAGATACGCAGTATTTT	CASSLDGGGSDTQYF